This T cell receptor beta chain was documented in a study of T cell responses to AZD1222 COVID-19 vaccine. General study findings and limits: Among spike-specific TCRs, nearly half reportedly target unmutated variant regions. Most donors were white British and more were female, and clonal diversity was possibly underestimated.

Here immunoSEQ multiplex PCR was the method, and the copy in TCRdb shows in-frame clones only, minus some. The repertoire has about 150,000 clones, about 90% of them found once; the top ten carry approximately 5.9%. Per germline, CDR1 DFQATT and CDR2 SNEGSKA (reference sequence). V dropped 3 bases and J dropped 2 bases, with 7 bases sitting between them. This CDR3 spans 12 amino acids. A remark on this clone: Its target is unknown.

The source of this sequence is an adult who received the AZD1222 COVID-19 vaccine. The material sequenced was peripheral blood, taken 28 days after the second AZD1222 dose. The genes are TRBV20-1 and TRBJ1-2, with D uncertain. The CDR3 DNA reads TGCAGTGCTAGTCGCATAAACTATGGCTACACCTTC. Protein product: CSASRINYGYTF.